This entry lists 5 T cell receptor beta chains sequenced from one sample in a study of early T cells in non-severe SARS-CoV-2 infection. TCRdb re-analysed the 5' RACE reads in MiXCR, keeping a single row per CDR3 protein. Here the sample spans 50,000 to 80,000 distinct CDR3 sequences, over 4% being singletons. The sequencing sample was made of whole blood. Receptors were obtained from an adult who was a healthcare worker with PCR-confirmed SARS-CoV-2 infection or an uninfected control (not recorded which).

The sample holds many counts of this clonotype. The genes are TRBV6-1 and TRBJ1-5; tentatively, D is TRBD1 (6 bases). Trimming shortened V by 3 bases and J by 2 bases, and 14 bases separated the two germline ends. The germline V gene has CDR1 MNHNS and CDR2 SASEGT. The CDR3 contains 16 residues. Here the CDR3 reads CASSDFGGHGNQPQHF. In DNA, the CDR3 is TGTGCCAGCAGTGATTTTGGGGGACACGGCAATCAGCCCCAGCATTTT.

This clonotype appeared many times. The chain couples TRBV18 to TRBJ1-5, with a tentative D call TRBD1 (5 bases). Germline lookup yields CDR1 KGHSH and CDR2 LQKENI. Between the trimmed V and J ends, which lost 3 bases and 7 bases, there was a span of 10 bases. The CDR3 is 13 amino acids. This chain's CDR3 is CASSPEGRQPQHF. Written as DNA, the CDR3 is TGTGCCAGCTCACCGGAGGGACGGCAGCCCCAGCATTTT.

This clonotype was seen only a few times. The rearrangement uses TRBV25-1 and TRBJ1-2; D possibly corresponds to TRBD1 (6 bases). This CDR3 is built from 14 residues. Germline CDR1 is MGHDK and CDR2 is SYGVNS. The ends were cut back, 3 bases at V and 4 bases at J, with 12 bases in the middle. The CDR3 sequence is CASSDGGQGYGYTF. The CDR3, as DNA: TGTGCCAGCAGTGACGGGGGGCAGGGCTATGGCTACACCTTC.

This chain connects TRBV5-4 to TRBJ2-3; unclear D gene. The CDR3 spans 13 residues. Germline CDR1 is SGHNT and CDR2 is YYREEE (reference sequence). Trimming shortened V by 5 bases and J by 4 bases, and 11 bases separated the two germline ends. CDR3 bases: TGTGCCAGCAGTTCCCCCAGCCCAGATACGCAGTATTTT. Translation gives CASSSPSPDTQYF.

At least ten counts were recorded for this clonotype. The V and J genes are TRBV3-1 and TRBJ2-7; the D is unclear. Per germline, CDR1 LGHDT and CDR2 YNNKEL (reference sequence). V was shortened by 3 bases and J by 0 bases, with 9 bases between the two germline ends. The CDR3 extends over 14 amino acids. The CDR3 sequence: CASSQWGSSYEQYF. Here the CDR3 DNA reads TGTGCCAGCAGCCAGTGGGGAAGCTCCTACGAGCAGTACTTC.